These 19 T cell receptor beta chains came from one sample sequenced in a study of blood T cells in healthy people across ages (dated by TCRdb to the mid-2010s). The library was built by means of 5' RACE. The instrument was an Illumina HiSeq 2500. The second PCR ran for about 7 to 11 cycles and used a J-beta primer mix along with a sample-barcoded 5' primer. TCRdb handled the public reads itself, with Q25 trimming in fastp and clone calling in MiXCR, and kept productive beta chains. Rows with a matching CDR3 protein are joined into one entry that keeps the most common DNA and genes. A total of some 640,000 distinct CDR3 sequences appear in this sample, 49% of them only once. The top ten clonotypes cover roughly 34% of the sample. The sequencing sample was made of blood. Receptor source: a woman aged 55-69 years in good health.

The sample holds a few counts of this clonotype. V usage is TRBV5-1 and J usage is TRBJ2-1; D may be TRBD2 (6 bases). CDR1 SGHRS and CDR2 YFSETQ come from the germline V gene. V gave up 4 bases and J gave up 8 bases, with 13 bases separating them. This CDR3 comprises 13 residues. This chain's CDR3 is CASSSPEGYEQFF. Written as DNA, the CDR3 is TGCGCCAGCAGCAGCCCGGAGGGGTATGAGCAGTTCTTC.

This clonotype was seen more than once but under ten times. The chain has TRBV29-1 and TRBJ2-7, with 12 bases matching TRBD2. V was pared by 6 bases and J by 7 bases, with 7 bases of the junction left unmatched. The CDR3 is 13 residues long. Germline loops: CDR1 SQVTM, CDR2 ANQGSEA. CDR3 sequence: CSVTSGRGGEQYF. Written as DNA, the CDR3 is TGCAGCGTGACTAGCGGGAGAGGGGGTGAGCAGTACTTC.

The sample holds many counts of this clonotype. This chain joins TRBV4-3 and TRBJ2-6; tentative D call: TRBD1 (5 bases). The CDR3 consists of 17 residues. The V and J ends lost 0 bases and 3 bases respectively, with 12 bases between them. Germline CDR1 LGHNA, CDR2 YSLEER. CDR3 sequence: CASSQDVPTVGANVLTF. CDR3 bases: TGCGCCAGCAGCCAAGATGTCCCGACAGTTGGGGCCAACGTCCTGACTTTC.

This clonotype was seen a few times. The rearrangement uses TRBV15 and TRBJ1-1, with D possibly being TRBD1 (5 bases). Germline-derived CDR1 and CDR2 are LNHNV and YYDKDF (reference sequence). There are 13 residues in the CDR3. The V and J ends lost 8 bases and 4 bases respectively, with 14 bases between them. The CDR3 DNA follows: TGTGCCACCGGAGGGGCGTCCTTCACTGAAGCTTTCTTT. Encoded protein: CATGGASFTEAFF.

A remark on this clonotype: With a much larger clone just one base away, this may be a read error. This sequence joins TRBV27 and TRBJ1-1; D call uncertain. The germline gives CDR1 MNHEY, CDR2 SMNVEV (reference sequence). V was pared by 11 bases and J by 3 bases, with 16 bases between. This CDR3 has 13 residues. The CDR3 sequence: CAGKDDKDTEAFF. CDR3 DNA sequence: TGTGCCGGCAAGGATGATAAGGACACTGAAGCTTTCTTT.

This clonotype showed up just a few times. The chain joins TRBV4-2 to TRBJ2-3, with D perhaps TRBD2 (5 bases). This CDR3 has 16 residues. The V and J ends lost 3 bases and 0 bases respectively, with 13 bases between them. Germline values: CDR1 LGHNA, CDR2 YNFKEQ. The CDR3, as DNA: TGTGCCAGCAGCCAGAATATTGGCGGGAGCACAGATACGCAGTATTTT. Protein product: CASSQNIGGSTDTQYF.

This clonotype turned up a few times. The chain employs TRBV18 and TRBJ1-2; D is uncertain. The germline V gene encodes CDR1 KGHSH and CDR2 LQKENI. This CDR3 is built from 13 residues. V lost 0 bases and J 6 bases, leaving 8 bases between the germline ends. The CDR3 loop is CASSPPGYDGYTF. The CDR3 nucleotides are TGTGCCAGCTCACCACCCGGGTACGATGGCTACACCTTC.

The chain carries TRBV7-6 and TRBJ2-5, with a weak D call TRBD1 (6 bases). This CDR3 has 16 residues. Germline values: CDR1 SGHVS, CDR2 FNYEAQ. The V and J ends lost 0 bases and 5 bases respectively, with 16 bases between them. CDR3 DNA sequence: TGTGCCAGCAGCTTAGCCCCGACAGGCTCAGTGGAGACCCAGTACTTC. It specifies CASSLAPTGSVETQYF.

This chain joins TRBV5-1 and TRBJ2-5; D is possibly TRBD1 (5 bases). V was cut by 0 bases and J by 1 base, with 10 bases left in between. CDR3 length: 15 amino acids. The V gene's germline CDR1 is SGHRS and CDR2 YFSETQ. CDR3 amino acids: CASSLASTAQETQYF. Written as DNA, the CDR3 is TGCGCCAGCAGCTTGGCCTCGACAGCCCAAGAGACCCAGTACTTC.

CDR3 DNA: TGTGCCATCAGTGAGCCCGACAGGGGACTAAGTGGCTACACCTTC. It yields the protein CAISEPDRGLSGYTF. This chain uses TRBV10-3 with TRBJ1-2, with 8 positions matching TRBD1. Germline assignment: CDR1 ENHRY and CDR2 SYGVKD. The junction had 9 bases not matched to a gene; V was cut back by 2 bases and J by 7 bases. This CDR3 spans 15 amino acids.

This chain links TRBV20-1 with TRBJ2-1; 15 bases fit TRBD2. Trimming removed 5 bases from V and 7 bases from J; junction bases left unmatched: 12. Germline V gene lookup returns CDR1 DFQATT and CDR2 SNEGSKA (reference sequence). The CDR3 is made up of 17 amino acids. CDR3 in DNA: TGCAGTGCTCAAAGCCTCGGGACTAGCGGGAGGATTAATGAGCAGTTCTTC. This codes for CSAQSLGTSGRINEQFF.

This clonotype was seen only a few times. The chain joins TRBV6-5 to TRBJ2-6; D remains ambiguous. Germline V gives CDR1 MNHEY, CDR2 SVGAGI. This CDR3 is 15 amino acids long. V lost 2 bases and J lost 4, with 9 bases in between. The CDR3 bases are TGTGCCAGCAGTTACGGAGCCGCCGGGGCCAACGTCCTGACTTTC. This codes for CASSYGAAGANVLTF.

V gene TRBV25-1 combines with J gene TRBJ2-5; no clear D. The germline CDR1 and CDR2 sequences are MGHDK and SYGVNS. V lost 5 bases, J lost 3 bases, and 13 bases lay in between. This CDR3 comprises 14 residues. CDR3 in DNA: TGTGCCAGCAGTCGCCCGGTTGGGGAAGAGACCCAGTACTTC. Translated: CASSRPVGEETQYF. The variable domain in full, completed from reference TRBV25-1 and TRBJ2-5, reads EADIYQTPRYLVIGTGKKITLECSQTMGHDKMYWYQQDPGMELHLIHYSYGVNSTEKGDLSSESTVSRIRTEHFPLTLESARPSHTSQYLCASSRPVGEETQYFGPGTRLLVL.

This clonotype has only a few counts. This CDR3 reads CASSLGDSKYEQYF. The CDR3 DNA reads TGTGCCAGCAGCCTTGGGGACTCCAAATACGAGCAGTACTTC. The gene calls are TRBV3-1 and TRBJ2-7; D perhaps matches TRBD2 (6 bases). The CDR3 covers 14 residues. Germline lookup yields CDR1 LGHDT and CDR2 YNNKEL (reference sequence). V was pared by 4 bases and J by 4 bases, with 14 bases between.

This clonotype came up many times. This rearrangement joins TRBV28 to TRBJ2-5; D is unclear. V dropped 6 bases and J dropped 4 bases, with 15 bases sitting between them. This CDR3 comprises 14 residues. CDR1 is MDHEN, CDR2 SYDVKM, per germline. As DNA, the CDR3 is TGTGCCAGCAGCTGGGCCCTTGGGTCAGAGACCCAGTACTTC. It encodes CASSWALGSETQYF.

This clonotype was observed a few times. The rearrangement uses TRBV21-1 and TRBJ2-5; the DNA was not compared with TRBD1, the D call given in the table. TRBV21-1 has pseudogene status. The CDR3 contains 16 residues. CDR3 sequence (DNA): TGTGCCAGCAGCAAAGCGCTCGGACACCTACAAGAGACCCAGTACTTC. This encodes CASSKALGHLQETQYF.

This clonotype was seen more than once but under ten times. J is TRBJ2-1 and V is TRBV4-3; TRBD1 agrees at 8 bases. The CDR3 consists of 16 residues. The germline V gene encodes CDR1 LGHNA and CDR2 YSLEER. Unmatched junction bases numbered 6, after V lost 3 bases and J lost 2 bases. The CDR3 DNA reads TGCGCCAGCAGCCACCGACAGGGGCTTACCTACAATGAGCAGTTCTTC. Its protein product is CASSHRQGLTYNEQFF.

V is TRBV4-3 and J is TRBJ2-5; the D is unclear. CDR3 length equals 14 residues. V dropped 3 bases and J dropped 2 bases, with 10 bases sitting between them. From germline, CDR1 is LGHNA and CDR2 YSLEER. Here the CDR3 reads CASSQSDGQETQYF. In DNA, the CDR3 is TGCGCCAGCAGCCAGTCGGACGGGCAAGAGACCCAGTACTTC.

There are a few counts of this clonotype. The chain uses TRBV20-1 and TRBJ2-5; D perhaps matches TRBD2 (7 bases). Germline CDR1 and CDR2: DFQATT and SNEGSKA (reference sequence). The CDR3 covers 12 residues. CDR3 residues: CGGGPDQETQYF. CDR3 DNA sequence: TGCGGGGGGGGCCCTGACCAAGAGACCCAGTACTTC.